The entry below gives a single TCR beta chain sequence along with its context. These data are taken from a study of T cell responses to AZD1222 COVID-19 vaccine. Clones were sequenced by immunoSEQ multiplex PCR, and TCRdb holds only the in-frame ones, with some missing. The sample includes 53,000 or so clones, roughly 80% seen only once; the top ten take over 25%. This clonotype originated in an adult in good health. The material was peripheral blood, obtained on day 0 of AZD1222 vaccination.

DNA of the CDR3: TGTGCCAGCAGTTCGACTAGCGGGAGGCAAACCGGGGAGCTGTTTTTT. This translates into CASSSTSGRQTGELFF. The rearrangement uses TRBV6-2 or TRBV6-3 and TRBJ2-2; 13 bases are shared with TRBD2. With V trimmed by 4 bases and J by 5 bases, 4 bases remained unmatched. This CDR3 has 16 amino acids. CDR1 and CDR2 (germline): MNHEY, SVGEGT.